This T cell receptor (beta chain) was sequenced during a study of blood T cell repertoires in COVID-19. Germline V gives CDR1 SGHVS, CDR2 FQNEAQ. V dropped 1 base and J dropped 6; count of bases not matched to a gene: 10. CDR3 length: 16 residues. Clones were sequenced by immunoSEQ multiplex PCR, and TCRdb holds only the in-frame ones, with some missing. The sample lists roughly 200,000 clones, around nine tenths seen once, with around 3% in the top ten. The receptor was isolated from a man between 60 and 70 years old with acute or convalescent COVID-19. The chain recombines TRBV7-8 with TRBJ1-2; 8 bases match TRBD1. Material for sequencing was peripheral blood. CDR3 region: CASSLVLLDRVNGYTF. In DNA, the CDR3 is TGTGCCAGCAGCTTAGTACTTTTGGACAGGGTAAATGGCTACACCTTC. The full variable domain, completed using reference TRBV7-8 and TRBJ1-2, is GAGVSQSPRYKVAKRGQDVALRCDPISGHVSLFWYQQALGQGPEFLTYFQNEAQLDKSGLPSDRFFAERPEGSVSTLKIQRTQQEDSAVYLCASSLVLLDRVNGYTFGSGTRLTVV.